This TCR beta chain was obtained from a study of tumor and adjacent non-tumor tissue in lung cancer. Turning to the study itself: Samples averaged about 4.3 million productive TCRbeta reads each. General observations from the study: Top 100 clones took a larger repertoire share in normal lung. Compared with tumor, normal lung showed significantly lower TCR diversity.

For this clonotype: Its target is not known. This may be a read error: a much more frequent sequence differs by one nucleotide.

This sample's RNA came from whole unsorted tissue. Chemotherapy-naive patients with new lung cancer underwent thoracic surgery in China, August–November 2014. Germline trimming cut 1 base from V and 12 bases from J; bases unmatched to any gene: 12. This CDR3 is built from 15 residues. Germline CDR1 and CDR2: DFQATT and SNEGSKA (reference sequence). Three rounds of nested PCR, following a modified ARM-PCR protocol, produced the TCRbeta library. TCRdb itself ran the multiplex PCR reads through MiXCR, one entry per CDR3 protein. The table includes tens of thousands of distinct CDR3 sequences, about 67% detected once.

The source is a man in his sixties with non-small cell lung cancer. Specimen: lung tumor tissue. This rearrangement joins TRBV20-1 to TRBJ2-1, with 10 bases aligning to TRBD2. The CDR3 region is CSARVSSGSGNGQFF. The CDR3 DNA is TGCAGTGCTAGAGTATCTAGCGGGAGCGGTAACGGGCAGTTCTTC.